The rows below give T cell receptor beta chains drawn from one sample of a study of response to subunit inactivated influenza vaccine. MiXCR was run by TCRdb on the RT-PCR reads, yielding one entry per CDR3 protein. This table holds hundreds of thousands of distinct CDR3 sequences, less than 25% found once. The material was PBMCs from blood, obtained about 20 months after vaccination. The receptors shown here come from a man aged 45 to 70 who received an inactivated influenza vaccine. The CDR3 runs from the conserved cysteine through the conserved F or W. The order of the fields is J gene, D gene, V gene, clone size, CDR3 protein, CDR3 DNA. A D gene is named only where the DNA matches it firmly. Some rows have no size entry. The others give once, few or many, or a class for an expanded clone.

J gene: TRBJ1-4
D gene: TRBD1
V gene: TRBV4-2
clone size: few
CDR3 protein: CASSQIRGQGTRNEKLFF
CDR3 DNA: TGTGCCAGCAGCCAAATCCGGGGACAGGGGACCAGAAATGAAAAACTGTTTTTT

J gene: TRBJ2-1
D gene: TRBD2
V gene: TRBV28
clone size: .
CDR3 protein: CASSDTTSGGGEQFF
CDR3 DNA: TGTGCCAGCAGTGACACGACTAGCGGGGGGGGTGAGCAGTTCTTC

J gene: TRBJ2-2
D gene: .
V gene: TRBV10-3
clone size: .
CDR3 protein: CATQSGSDTGELFF
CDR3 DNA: TGTGCCACCCAGTCAGGTTCCGACACCGGGGAGCTGTTTTTT

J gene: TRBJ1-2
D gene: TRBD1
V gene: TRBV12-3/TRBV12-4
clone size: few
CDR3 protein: CASSQLQDRGHYGYTF
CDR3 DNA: TGTGCCAGCAGTCAACTCCAAGACAGGGGGCATTATGGCTACACCTTC

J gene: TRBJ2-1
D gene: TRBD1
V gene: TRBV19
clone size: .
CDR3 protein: CASSQGARVDNEQFF
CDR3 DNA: TGTGCCAGTTCACAGGGGGCTCGGGTCGACAATGAGCAGTTCTTC

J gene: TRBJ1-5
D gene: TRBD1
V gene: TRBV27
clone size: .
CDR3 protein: CAPDRGRIAQPQHF
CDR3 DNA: TGTGCTCCGGACAGGGGGCGAATCGCTCAGCCCCAGCATTTT

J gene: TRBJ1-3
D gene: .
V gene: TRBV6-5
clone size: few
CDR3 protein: CASGRNTIYF
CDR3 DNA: TGTGCCAGCGGCCGGAACACCATATATTTT

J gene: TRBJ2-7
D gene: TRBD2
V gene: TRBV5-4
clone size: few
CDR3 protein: CASSYPKGLAGSEQYF
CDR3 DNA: TGTGCCAGCAGCTACCCGAAGGGACTAGCGGGGAGCGAGCAGTACTTC

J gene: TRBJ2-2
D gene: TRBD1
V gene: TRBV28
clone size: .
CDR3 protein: CASSFGGQGPFNTGELFF
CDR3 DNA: TGTGCCAGCAGTTTTGGGGGACAGGGTCCTTTCAACACCGGGGAGCTGTTTTTT

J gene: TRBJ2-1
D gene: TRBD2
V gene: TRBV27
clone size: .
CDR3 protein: CASSSIAGDSYNEQFF
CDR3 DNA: TGTGCCAGCAGTTCAATAGCGGGAGACTCCTACAATGAGCAGTTCTTC

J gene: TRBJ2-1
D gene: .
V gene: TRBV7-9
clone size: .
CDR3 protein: CASSLTQNLPLHEQFF
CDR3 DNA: TGTGCCAGCAGCTTAACTCAGAACCTACCTCTTCATGAGCAGTTCTTC

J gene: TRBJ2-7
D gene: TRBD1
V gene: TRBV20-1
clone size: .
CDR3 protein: CSARDKNRGYYEQYF
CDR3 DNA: TGCAGTGCTAGAGATAAAAACAGGGGCTACTACGAGCAGTACTTC

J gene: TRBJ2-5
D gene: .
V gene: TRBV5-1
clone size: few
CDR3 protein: CASSLRRAEETQYF
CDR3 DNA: TGCGCCAGCAGCTTGCGCAGGGCGGAGGAGACCCAGTACTTC

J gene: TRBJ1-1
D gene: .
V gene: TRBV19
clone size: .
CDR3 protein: CASNGGAGGLNTEAFF
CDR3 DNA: TGTGCCAGTAACGGGGGGGCAGGAGGCCTGAACACTGAAGCTTTCTTT

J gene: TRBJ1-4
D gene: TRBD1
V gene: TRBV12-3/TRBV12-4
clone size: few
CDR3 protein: CASSYQGADEKLFF
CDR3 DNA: TGTGCCAGCAGCTATCAGGGGGCGGACGAAAAACTGTTTTTT

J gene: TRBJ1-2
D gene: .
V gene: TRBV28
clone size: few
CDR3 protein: CASSYNNYGYTF
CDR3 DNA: TGTGCCAGCAGTTACAACAACTATGGCTACACCTTC

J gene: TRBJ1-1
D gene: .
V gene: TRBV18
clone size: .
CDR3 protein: CASRLQENTEAFF
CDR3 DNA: TGTGCCAGCCGGCTACAAGAGAACACTGAAGCTTTCTTT

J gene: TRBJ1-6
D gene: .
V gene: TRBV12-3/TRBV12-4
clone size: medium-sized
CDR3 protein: CASSLQDPYNSPLHF
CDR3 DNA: TGTGCCAGCAGTTTACAGGACCCGTATAATTCACCCCTCCACTTT

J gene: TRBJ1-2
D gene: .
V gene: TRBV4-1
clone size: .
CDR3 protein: CASSPGGGTNYGYTF
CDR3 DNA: TGCGCCAGCAGCCCCGGCGGGGGCACAAACTATGGCTACACCTTC

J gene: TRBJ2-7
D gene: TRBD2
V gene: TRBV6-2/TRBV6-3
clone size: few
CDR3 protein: CASGSGYSYEQYF
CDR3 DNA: TGTGCCAGCGGTAGCGGGTATTCCTACGAGCAGTACTTC

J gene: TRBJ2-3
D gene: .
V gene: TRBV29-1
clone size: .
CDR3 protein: CSVETSDTQYF
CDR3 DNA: TGCAGCGTTGAAACCTCAGATACGCAGTATTTT

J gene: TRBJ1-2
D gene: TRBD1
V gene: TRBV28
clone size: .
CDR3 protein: CASRNPPGQGYGYTF
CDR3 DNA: TGTGCCAGCAGAAACCCCCCGGGACAGGGATATGGCTACACCTTC

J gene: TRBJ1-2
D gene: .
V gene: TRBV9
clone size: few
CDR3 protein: CASSVDLAYGYTF
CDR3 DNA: TGTGCCAGCAGCGTAGACCTCGCCTATGGCTACACCTTC

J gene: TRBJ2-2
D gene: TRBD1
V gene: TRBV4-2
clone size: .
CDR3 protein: CASSQSRDRANTGELFF
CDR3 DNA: TGTGCCAGCAGCCAAAGCCGGGACAGGGCGAACACCGGGGAGCTGTTTTTT

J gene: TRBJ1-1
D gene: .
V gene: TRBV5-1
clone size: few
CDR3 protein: CASSLVGPSTEAFF
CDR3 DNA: TGCGCCAGCAGCTTGGTAGGACCCAGCACTGAAGCTTTCTTT

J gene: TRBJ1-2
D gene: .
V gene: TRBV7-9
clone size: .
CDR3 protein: CASSLSDKQGDYGYTF
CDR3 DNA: TGTGCCAGCAGCTTATCCGATAAACAGGGTGACTATGGCTACACCTTC

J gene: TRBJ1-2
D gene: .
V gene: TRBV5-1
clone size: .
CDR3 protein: CASSLQEANYGYTF
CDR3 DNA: TGCGCCAGCAGCTTACAGGAAGCTAACTATGGCTACACCTTC

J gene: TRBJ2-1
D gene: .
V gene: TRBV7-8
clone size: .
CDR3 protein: CASSFDRSRQYNEQFF
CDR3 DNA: TGTGCCAGCAGCTTTGACCGATCGAGGCAATACAATGAGCAGTTCTTC

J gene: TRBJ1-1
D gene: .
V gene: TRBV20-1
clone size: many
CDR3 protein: CSARKGSDTEAFF
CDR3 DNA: TGCAGTGCTAGGAAAGGTTCGGACACTGAAGCTTTCTTT

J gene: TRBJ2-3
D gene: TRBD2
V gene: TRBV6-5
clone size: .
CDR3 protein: CASSYTSGSWDRTDTQYF
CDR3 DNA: TGTGCCAGCAGTTACACTAGCGGGAGCTGGGACCGCACAGATACGCAGTATTTT

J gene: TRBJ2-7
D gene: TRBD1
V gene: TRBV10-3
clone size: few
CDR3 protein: CAIRQPLGQGNTNYEQYF
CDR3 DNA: TGTGCCATCAGACAACCCCTGGGACAGGGAAACACCAACTACGAGCAGTACTTC

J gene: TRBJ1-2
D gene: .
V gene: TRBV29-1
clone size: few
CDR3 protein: CSGDTVAEGDTF
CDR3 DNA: TGCAGCGGCGACACGGTGGCCGAGGGGGACACCTTC

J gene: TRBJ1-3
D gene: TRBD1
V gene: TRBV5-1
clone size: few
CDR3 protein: CASSSQAGGASSGNTIYF
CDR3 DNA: TGCGCCAGCAGCTCGCAGGCAGGGGGCGCCTCCTCTGGAAACACCATATATTTT

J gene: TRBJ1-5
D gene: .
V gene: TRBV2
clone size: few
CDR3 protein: CASSRTNQPQHF
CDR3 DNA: TGTGCCAGCAGCCGAACGAATCAGCCCCAGCATTTT

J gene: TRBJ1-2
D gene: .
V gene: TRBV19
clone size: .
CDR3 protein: CASSPGPRRGYTF
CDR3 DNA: TGTGCCAGTAGCCCGGGACCCCGACGTGGCTACACCTTC

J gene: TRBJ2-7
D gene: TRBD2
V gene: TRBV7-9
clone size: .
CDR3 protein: CASSQWSTGRGGEQYF
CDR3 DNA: TGTGCCAGCAGCCAGTGGTCCACGGGCCGGGGGGGCGAGCAGTACTTC

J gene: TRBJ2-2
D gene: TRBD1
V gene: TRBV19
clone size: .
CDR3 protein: CAARTGATGELFF
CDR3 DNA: TGTGCCGCGAGGACAGGGGCTACCGGGGAGCTGTTTTTT

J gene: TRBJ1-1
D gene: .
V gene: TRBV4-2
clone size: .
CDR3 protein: CASSHDGAEAFF
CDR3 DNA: TGTGCCAGCAGCCATGATGGCGCTGAAGCTTTCTTT

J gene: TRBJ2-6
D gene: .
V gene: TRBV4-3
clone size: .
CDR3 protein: CASSQDYTRVLTF
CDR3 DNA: TGCGCCAGCAGCCAAGACTACACCCGCGTCCTGACTTTC

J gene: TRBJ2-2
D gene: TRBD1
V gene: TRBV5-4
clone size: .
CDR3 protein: CASSLDPGGNTGELFF
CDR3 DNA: TGTGCCAGCAGCTTGGATCCAGGGGGGAACACCGGGGAGCTGTTTTTT

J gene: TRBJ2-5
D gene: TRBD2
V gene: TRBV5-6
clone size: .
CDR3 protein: CASSLGQLALMRETQYF
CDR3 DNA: TGTGCCAGCAGCTTGGGCCAACTAGCGCTTATGAGGGAGACCCAGTACTTC